The T cell receptor beta chain described here comes from a study of blood T cell repertoires in COVID-19. Across the study: The United States, Italy and Spain were the sources of the acute and convalescent COVID-19 samples. T cells, B-cell-depleted T cells, or PBMCs supplied cDNA or gDNA.

This clone was seen just once. Method: immunoSEQ multiplex PCR; TCRdb's copy keeps in-frame clones and lacks some. This table has a few hundred thousand clones, roughly 90% appearing once. CDR1 and CDR2 (germline): MNHEY, SMNVEV (reference sequence). V shed 5 bases and J shed 7 bases, with 12 bases lying between them. This CDR3 region has 14 residues. The chain links TRBV27 to TRBJ1-6; D is possibly TRBD1 (5 bases). This TCR was sampled from a man in his 60s with acute or convalescent COVID-19. Sample: peripheral blood. This CDR3 reads CASSLLGGNSPLHF. CDR3 coding DNA: TGTGCCAGCAGTCTCCTGGGGGGGAATTCACCCCTCCACTTT.